A single sample gave rise to the 4 T cell receptor beta chains below, sequenced in a study of cytomegalovirus exposure and HLA in healthy donors. The data were produced by immunoSEQ multiplex PCR, yet TCRdb's version contains in-frame clones alone and is incomplete. The profile shows 60,000 to 80,000 clones, about 93% of them singletons. Material for sequencing was PBMCs. Receptors were obtained from a woman under 30 in good health and CMV-seropositive.

This clone was found many times. This chain connects TRBV19 to TRBJ1-2; D gene ambiguous. V lost 1 base and J lost 11, with 20 bases in between. CDR1 and CDR2 from the germline V gene are LNHDA and SQIVND (reference sequence). The CDR3 totals 15 residues. As DNA, the CDR3 is TGTGCCAGTAGTATAGTCTCAGGAGGAGGGAGACGTTACACCTTC. Translation gives CASSIVSGGGRRYTF.

This clone appeared a single time. The chain joins TRBV5-1 to TRBJ1-1; 9 nucleotides line up with TRBD1. This CDR3 is built from 13 residues. Germline V gives CDR1 SGHRS, CDR2 YFSETQ. The J segment lost 8 bases and the V segment lost 4 bases, leaving 6 bases of the junction unmatched. Here the CDR3 DNA reads TGCGCCAGCAGCCAAGGGACAGGGATAGAAGCTTTCTTT. Amino acid sequence: CASSQGTGIEAFF.

J is TRBJ2-1 and V is TRBV7-2, with 7 positions matching TRBD2. V lost 5 bases, J lost 4 bases, and 8 bases stayed unmatched. Germline CDR1 SGHTA, CDR2 FQGNSA. The CDR3 contains 15 residues. The CDR3 is CASSGELAVYNEQFF. The CDR3 DNA reads as TGTGCCAGCAGCGGAGAGCTAGCGGTATACAATGAGCAGTTCTTC.

The V call is TRBV5-1, the J call TRBJ2-7; D may be TRBD1 (6 bases). V was clipped by 4 bases and J by 1 base, with 12 bases between them. Germline V gene sequence: CDR1 SGHRS, CDR2 YFSETQ. This CDR3 is 14 amino acids long. The CDR3, as DNA: TGCGCCAGCAGCAAAAACACAGGGTCCTACGAGCAGTACTTC. Protein product: CASSKNTGSYEQYF.